The rows below give T cell receptor beta chains drawn from one sample of a study of control samples from healthy donors and cancer patients. Some clones are missing from TCRdb's copy, which holds only in-frame ones; the method was immunoSEQ multiplex PCR. The profile shows some 140,000 clones, about 88% of them singletons. The sample was blood. All receptors derive from a woman aged 30 to 39 in good health. Both conserved end residues are part of each CDR3. The D gene is left open where the match is weak. Only some rows state a clone size, as once, few, many or a class for expanded clones.

D gene	V gene	clone size	J gene	CDR3 DNA	CDR3 protein
-	TRBV2	-	TRBJ1-1	TGTGCCAGCAGTGATGACCACACTGAAGCTTTCTTT	CASSDDHTEAFF
TRBD2	TRBV7-2	-	TRBJ2-6	TGTGCCAGCAGCCGGGGGGGGGCCACTCCCGTCCTGACTTTC	CASSRGGATPVLTF
-	TRBV18	-	TRBJ1-6	TGTGCCAGCTCACCCCGCTCAAGCGCGAATTCACCCCTCCACTTT	CASSPRSSANSPLHF
-	TRBV28	-	TRBJ1-1	TGTGCCAGCAGTTACACAAAGGGAGCCACTGAAGCTTTCTTT	CASSYTKGATEAFF
-	TRBV5-1	-	TRBJ2-5	TGCGCCAGCAGCTTGGGTGCGGTCCAAGAGACCCAGTACTTC	CASSLGAVQETQYF
-	TRBV2	-	TRBJ1-2	TGTGCCAGCAGTTTTTCGGACCGCAGCGTCCGCTACACCTTC	CASSFSDRSVRYTF
-	TRBV7-6	-	TRBJ1-3	TGTGCCAGCAGCTTAGGGGGATCCGGAAACACCATATATTTT	CASSLGGSGNTIYF
-	TRBV5-6	-	TRBJ1-1	TGTGCCAGCAGCCCTCCCCCCGGACAGTTGAACACTGAAGCTTTCTTT	CASSPPPGQLNTEAFF
-	TRBV6-5	-	TRBJ2-3	TGTGCCAGCACCCGAGACGGAACTACTACAGATACGCAGTATTTT	CASTRDGTTTDTQYF
-	TRBV5-1	-	TRBJ1-1	TGCGCCAGCAGCTTGGAATTGAGGGGTACGAACACTGAAGCTTTCTTT	CASSLELRGTNTEAFF
TRBD1	TRBV10-3	-	TRBJ1-2	TGTGCCATCAGTGGGGACAGCAACTATGGCTACACCTTC	CAISGDSNYGYTF
-	TRBV18	-	TRBJ1-2	TGTGCCAGCTCCCCGGGAGAGAACTATGGCTACACCTTC	CASSPGENYGYTF
TRBD1	TRBV5-5	once	TRBJ2-1	TGTGCCAGCAGCTCCGGGACAGGTTACAATGAGCAGTTCTTC	CASSSGTGYNEQFF
-	TRBV9	-	TRBJ1-1	TGTGCCAGCAGCGTAGGCACCAGGGTGACTGAAGCTTTCTTT	CASSVGTRVTEAFF
-	TRBV2	-	TRBJ2-2	TGTGCCAGCATGAAAGGCGGATCGAACACCGGGGAGCTGTTTTTT	CASMKGGSNTGELFF
TRBD1	TRBV7-9	-	TRBJ1-5	TGTGCCAGCAGCCCCTCCACAGGGGTGGATCAGCCCCAGCATTTT	CASSPSTGVDQPQHF
-	TRBV19	-	TRBJ1-3	TGTGCCAGTAGTATCGACAGCTCTGGAAACACCATATATTTT	CASSIDSSGNTIYF
TRBD1	TRBV5-5	-	TRBJ2-2	TGTGCCAGCAGCTACGGACAGGGGTTGGACACCGGGGAGCTGTTTTTT	CASSYGQGLDTGELFF
TRBD1	TRBV19	-	TRBJ1-2	TGTGCCAGTAGTGCAGGGGGGTTTACGAGCTACACCTTC	CASSAGGFTSYTF
-	TRBV28	once	TRBJ1-2	TGTGCCAGCAGTGACCGTGAACCCCCTAACTATGGCTACACCTTC	CASSDREPPNYGYTF